These T cell receptor beta chains were read from a single sample in a study of radiotherapy plus CTLA-4 blockade in lung cancer. TCRdb's copy holds only in-frame clones and misses some; the assay was immunoSEQ multiplex PCR. Of some 94,000 clones in the sample, 80% to 85% were seen once. This material consisted of peripheral blood, taken from a patient treated with radiotherapy plus ipilimumab. Receptors originate from a human donor with non-small cell lung cancer that progressed on radiotherapy plus ipilimumab. CDR3s include the opening cysteine and the closing phenylalanine or tryptophan.

cdr3_aa j_call v_call
CASSPGRSVDYNEQFF TRBJ2-1 TRBV18
CASSQSGTLINEQYF TRBJ2-7 TRBV14
CASSPRTGEKETQYF TRBJ2-5 TRBV7-7
CASTPGVAGPAYNEQFF TRBJ2-1 TRBV19
CASTLPPGVEAFF TRBJ1-1 TRBV7-2
CASGLVPIGGRTVGELFF TRBJ2-2 TRBV12-5
CASSLVGGADTQYF TRBJ2-3 TRBV27
CASRGAAGEFTGELFF TRBJ2-2 TRBV28
CASSPLGPNTGELFF TRBJ2-2 TRBV18
CASSTQGDTQYF TRBJ2-3 TRBV6-5
CASSTRSATYEQYF TRBJ2-7 TRBV9
CASSRQGAAGNTIYF TRBJ1-3 TRBV2
CASCRGPDTEAFF TRBJ1-1 TRBV19
CASSATGTLKETQYF TRBJ2-5 TRBV9
CASSESLDRQFF TRBJ2-1 TRBV6-1
CASSEGLATNEKLFF TRBJ1-4 TRBV2
CASSFPPGGPGELFF TRBJ2-2 TRBV28
CASSILRTSAREKLFF TRBJ1-4 TRBV19
CASSSHRGGGENIQYF TRBJ2-4 TRBV11-2
CAWSLDSPNQPQHF TRBJ1-5 TRBV30
CASSTTGVGETQYF TRBJ2-5 TRBV19
CASSRISESEGAFF TRBJ2-1 TRBV5-1
CASSPGGANPYEQYF TRBJ2-7 TRBV11-1
CASGAAGTEETQYF TRBJ2-5 TRBV5-4
CASSHPNSGRGEYGQYF TRBJ2-4 TRBV4-1
CASSYSPGPTDTQYF TRBJ2-3 TRBV6-5
CASSFLVSSTDTQYF TRBJ2-3 TRBV11-2
CASSQGLGIGNEQYF TRBJ2-7 TRBV4-1
CASSETSGSYEQFF TRBJ2-1 TRBV2
CASSHRAGDITNEQFF TRBJ2-1 TRBV9
CASRTVSSGNTIYF TRBJ1-3 TRBV19
CASSAGDQPQHF TRBJ1-5 TRBV9
CASSERLSSYNEQFF TRBJ2-1 TRBV6-1
CASSLTLMGNTEAFF TRBJ1-1 TRBV5-1
CASSIRDRKEQFF TRBJ2-1 TRBV11-3
CASRTGLNTGELFF TRBJ2-2 TRBV11-1
CASSNFGGVIQPQHF TRBJ1-5 TRBV21-1
CASSAGGKGYGYTF TRBJ1-2 TRBV5-8
CASSQDAGSGANVLTF TRBJ2-6 TRBV4-2
CASSVDPGGAMNTEAFF TRBJ1-1 TRBV9
CASGLSLSGGHYEQYF TRBJ2-7 TRBV12-5
CASRGQGAYEQCF TRBJ2-7 TRBV2
CASLAGVNYNEQFF TRBJ2-1 TRBV7-9
CASSEGARPQETQYF TRBJ2-5 TRBV6-1
CASGRLAGAVNEQYF TRBJ2-7 TRBV5-1
CASKPQGNNQPQHF TRBJ1-5 TRBV19
CASSWDTRSYNEQFF TRBJ2-1 TRBV5-1
CASREAVLTSFGEQFF TRBJ2-1 TRBV2